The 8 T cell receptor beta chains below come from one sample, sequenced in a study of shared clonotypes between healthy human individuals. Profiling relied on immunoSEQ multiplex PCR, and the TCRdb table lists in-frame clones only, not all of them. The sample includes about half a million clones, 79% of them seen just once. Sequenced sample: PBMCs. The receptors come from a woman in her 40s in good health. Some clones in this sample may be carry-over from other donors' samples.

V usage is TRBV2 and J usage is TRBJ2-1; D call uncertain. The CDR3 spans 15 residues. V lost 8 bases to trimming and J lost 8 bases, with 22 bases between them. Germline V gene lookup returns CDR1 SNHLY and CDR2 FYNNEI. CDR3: CASLTEPPLNDEQFF. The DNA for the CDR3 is TGTGCCAGCCTCACGGAGCCCCCCTTGAACGATGAGCAGTTCTTC.

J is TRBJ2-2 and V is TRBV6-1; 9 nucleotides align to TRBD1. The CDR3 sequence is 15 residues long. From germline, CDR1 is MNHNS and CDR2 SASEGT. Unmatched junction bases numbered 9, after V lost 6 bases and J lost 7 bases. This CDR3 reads CASSPGQGWDGELFF. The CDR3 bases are TGTGCCAGCAGCCCGGGACAGGGCTGGGACGGGGAGCTGTTTTTT.

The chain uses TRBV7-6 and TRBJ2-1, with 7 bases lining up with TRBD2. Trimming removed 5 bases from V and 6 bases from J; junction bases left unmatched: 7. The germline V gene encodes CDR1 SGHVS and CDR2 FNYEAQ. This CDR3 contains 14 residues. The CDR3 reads CASSNGLVGNEQFF. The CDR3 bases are TGTGCCAGCAGCAACGGACTAGTGGGCAATGAGCAGTTCTTC.

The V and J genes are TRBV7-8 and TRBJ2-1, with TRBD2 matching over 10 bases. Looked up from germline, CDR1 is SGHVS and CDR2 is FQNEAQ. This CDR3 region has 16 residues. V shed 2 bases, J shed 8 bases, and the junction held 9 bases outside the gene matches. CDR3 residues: CASSLRASGSIYEQFF. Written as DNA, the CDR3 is TGTGCCAGCAGCTTAAGGGCTAGCGGGAGTATATATGAGCAGTTCTTC.

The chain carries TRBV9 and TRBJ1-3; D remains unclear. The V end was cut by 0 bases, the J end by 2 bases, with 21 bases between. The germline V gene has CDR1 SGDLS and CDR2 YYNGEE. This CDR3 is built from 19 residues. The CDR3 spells CASSVAVTPGQLPGNTIYF. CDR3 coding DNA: TGTGCCAGCAGCGTAGCGGTGACCCCGGGTCAGCTGCCTGGAAACACCATATATTTT.

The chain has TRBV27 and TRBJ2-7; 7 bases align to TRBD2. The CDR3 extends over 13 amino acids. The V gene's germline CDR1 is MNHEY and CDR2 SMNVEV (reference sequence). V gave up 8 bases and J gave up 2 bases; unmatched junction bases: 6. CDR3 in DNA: TGTGCCAGCGGGAGGGGTCCCGCCTACGAGCAGTACTTC. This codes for CASGRGPAYEQYF.

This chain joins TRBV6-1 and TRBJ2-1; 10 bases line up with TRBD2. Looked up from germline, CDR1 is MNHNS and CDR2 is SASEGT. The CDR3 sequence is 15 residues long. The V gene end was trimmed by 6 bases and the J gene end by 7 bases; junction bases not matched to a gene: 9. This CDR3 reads CASSTQREGLNEQFF. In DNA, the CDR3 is TGTGCCAGCAGCACCCAGCGGGAGGGCCTAAATGAGCAGTTCTTC.

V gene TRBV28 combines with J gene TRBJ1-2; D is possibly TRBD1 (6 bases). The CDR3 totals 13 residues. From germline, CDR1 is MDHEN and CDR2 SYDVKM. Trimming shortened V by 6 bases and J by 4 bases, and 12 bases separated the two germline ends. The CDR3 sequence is CASSPDRTYGYTF. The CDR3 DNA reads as TGTGCCAGCAGCCCTGACAGGACCTATGGCTACACCTTC.